These T cell receptor beta chains were read from a single sample in a study of shared clonotypes between healthy human individuals. Some clones are missing from TCRdb's copy, which holds only in-frame ones; the method was immunoSEQ multiplex PCR. The sample has roughly 2.5 million clones, just over 90% seen once; the top ten hold roughly 0.13%. Sequencing was done on a sample of naive CD4+ T cells sorted from blood. These receptors came from a young man in good health. Each CDR3 is given with its conserved first and last residue. A D gene is named only where the DNA matches it firmly. Clone size is not always given. Where it is, it says once, few, many or a class for expanded clones.

NA	TRBV10-3	NA	TRBJ2-1	TGTGCCATCAGTGAGTCGATGGGCGGGGGCCCCGAGGATGAGCAGTTCTTC	CAISESMGGGPEDEQFF
NA	TRBV10-3	NA	TRBJ1-1	TGTGCCATCAGTGAAAAGGGGACCACTGAAGCTTTCTTT	CAISEKGTTEAFF
NA	TRBV7-2	NA	TRBJ1-4	TGTGCCAGCAGCTTATCCGGTACCACTAATGAAAAACTGTTTTTT	CASSLSGTTNEKLFF
NA	TRBV11-2	TRBD2	TRBJ2-5	TGTGCCAGCAGCCGACTAGCGGGGACCCTCCTGGAGACCCAGTACTTC	CASSRLAGTLLETQYF
NA	TRBV5-6	NA	TRBJ1-3	TGTGCCAGCAGCGGGGTAGGAAACACCATATATTTT	CASSGVGNTIYF
NA	TRBV4-1	NA	TRBJ1-2	TGCGCCAGCAGCCACCTCTGGATAGGCACGGGAGGCACCTTC	CASSHLWIGTGGTF
NA	TRBV5-4	TRBD1	TRBJ1-1	TGTGCCAGCAGCTTACCAGGGGGCTCGAACACTGAAGCTTTCTTT	CASSLPGGSNTEAFF
NA	TRBV11-2	NA	TRBJ1-6	TGTGCCAGCAGCTTAGAAGGTCAGGTGTCTTCACCCCTCCACTTT	CASSLEGQVSSPLHF
NA	TRBV5-1	TRBD1	TRBJ1-1	TGCGCCAGCATGGGACAGGGAGGACAGGCTTTCTTT	CASMGQGGQAFF
once	TRBV28	NA	TRBJ2-2	TGTGCCAGCACCTTTCGGGGGGCTCGGGAAGCCGGGGAGCTGTTTTTT	CASTFRGAREAGELFF
NA	TRBV18	NA	TRBJ1-5	TGTGCCAGCTCGAACAGCGGGGATCAGCCCCAGCATTTT	CASSNSGDQPQHF
NA	TRBV11-3	NA	TRBJ2-2	TGTGCCAGCAGCTTAGGTACCGGGGAGCTGTTTTTT	CASSLGTGELFF
NA	TRBV7-2	TRBD2	TRBJ2-2	TGTGCCAGCAGCTTACTAGCGGGGGGGAACACCGGGGAGCTGTTTTTT	CASSLLAGGNTGELFF
NA	TRBV15	NA	TRBJ2-3	TGTGCCACCAGCGACAGACCAGGCACAGATACGCAGTATTTT	CATSDRPGTDTQYF
few	TRBV19	NA	TRBJ1-2	TGTGCCAGTACCCCAACAGGGATCTATGGCTACACCTTC	CASTPTGIYGYTF
NA	TRBV5-1	TRBD2	TRBJ2-3	TGCGCCAGCAGCTTTAGAGCGGGAGGGAGCACAGATACGCAGTATTTT	CASSFRAGGSTDTQYF
NA	TRBV9	NA	TRBJ1-4	TGTGCCAGCAGCTCAGCGGGGGATGAAAAACTGTTTTTT	CASSSAGDEKLFF
NA	TRBV7-2	TRBD1	TRBJ2-7	TGTGCCAGCAGCCCCCGACAGGGTTCCTACGAGCAGTACTTC	CASSPRQGSYEQYF
NA	TRBV27	TRBD2	TRBJ2-2	TGTGCCAGCAGTTTAAAGGGACTAGATTCCCCCGGGGAGCTGTTTTTT	CASSLKGLDSPGELFF
once	TRBV5-6	NA	TRBJ1-2	TGTGCCAGCAGCCAAATGACCTATGGCTACACCTTC	CASSQMTYGYTF
NA	TRBV28	NA	TRBJ2-7	TGTGCCAGCAGACAGGGCGGGGAGCAGTACTTC	CASRQGGEQYF
NA	TRBV6-6	NA	TRBJ1-1	TGTGCCAGCAGTTACTCGTGGGTTTCCACTGAAGCTTTCTTT	CASSYSWVSTEAFF
NA	TRBV6-5	NA	TRBJ2-7	TGTGCCAGCAGTTACGCACCTCCCTACGAGCAGTACTTC	CASSYAPPYEQYF
NA	TRBV10-3	TRBD2	TRBJ2-7	TGTGCCATCAGTGAGTCGAGCGGGGGAAAGTCCTACGAGCAGTACTTC	CAISESSGGKSYEQYF
NA	TRBV7-9	NA	TRBJ2-3	TGTTTATCATCCCCCCAGGGCAGCACAGATACGCAGTATTTT	CLSSPQGSTDTQYF
NA	TRBV9	TRBD2	TRBJ2-1	TGTGCCAGGACCAAGCGGGAGGGCAGGAATGAGCAGTTCTTC	CARTKREGRNEQFF